A selection of T cell receptor beta chains follows, all from one sample in a study of breast tumors, draining lymph nodes, adjacent tissues. TCRdb called the multiplex PCR reads again in MiXCR, with one record for every CDR3 protein. The table includes about 22,000 distinct CDR3 sequences, roughly 60% detected once. What was sequenced was tumor-adjacent breast tissue. The receptor source for this set is a female donor with breast cancer. Some clones in this sample may be carry-over from other donors' samples. CDR3s leave out the opening cysteine and the closing phenylalanine or tryptophan. Each record gives: clone size, CDR3 length, V gene, CDR3 protein. Clone size is given for some rows only: seen once, a few or many times, or a class if the clone is expanded.

>few|13|TRBV11-2
ASSKRDRDNSPLH
>medium-sized|10|TRBV20-1
SAEGVGYGYT
>NA|14|TRBV19
ASSIDRTGVNQPQH
>NA|10|TRBV2
ASSAARAEQY
>NA|12|TRBV10-3
AISESAARYGYT
>NA|11|TRBV7-6
ASSLTTGDGYT
>NA|13|TRBV10-3
AISESPGTNQPQH
>once|13|TRBV5-1
ASSSGPGGGSPLH
>NA|14|TRBV19
ASSTWTGGAGQPQH
>NA|14|TRBV6-6
ASSKPGQGPNYGYT
>once|11|TRBV19
ASSILPTDTQY
>few|11|TRBV10-3
AISPGDNSPLH
>once|11|TRBV12-3/TRBV12-4
ASSTDRLYGYT
>many|11|TRBV18
ASSPYVLNEQF
>NA|12|TRBV7-2
ASSPGTVSYEQY
>NA|17|TRBV13
ASSLVSGTPGTSNSPLH
>NA|14|TRBV5-1
ASSQDLAGSFGEQY
>NA|14|TRBV6-6
ASRHSGTSDRDTQY
>few|9|TRBV2
ASSAGDTQY
>NA|13|TRBV6-6
ASTTTEGTNYGYT
>NA|12|TRBV24-1
ATSDSDINYGYT
>NA|9|TRBV20-1
SARDGRGEF
>NA|12|TRBV27
ASSLDRDLYEQY
>many|10|TRBV7-6
ASSLGVGEAF
>NA|11|TRBV5-6
ASSLSSYYGYT
>NA|16|TRBV9
ASSRRTTYLRGANVLT
>NA|13|TRBV24-1
ATSDSKRSYNEQF
>NA|12|TRBV2
ASSDLAGGNEQF
>many|11|TRBV28
ASSFRSAWEQY
>medium-sized|14|TRBV11-2
ASSSSTSKGGNEQF
>NA|13|TRBV20-1
SASGGAITNEKLF
>NA|11|TRBV7-2
ASSSSLQSPLH
>NA|9|TRBV24-1
ATSEGADYT
>NA|11|TRBV19
VSSVSNRGTLH
>NA|13|TRBV25-1
ASRGGAGGNQPQH
>NA|12|TRBV7-2
ASSYLGPQETQY